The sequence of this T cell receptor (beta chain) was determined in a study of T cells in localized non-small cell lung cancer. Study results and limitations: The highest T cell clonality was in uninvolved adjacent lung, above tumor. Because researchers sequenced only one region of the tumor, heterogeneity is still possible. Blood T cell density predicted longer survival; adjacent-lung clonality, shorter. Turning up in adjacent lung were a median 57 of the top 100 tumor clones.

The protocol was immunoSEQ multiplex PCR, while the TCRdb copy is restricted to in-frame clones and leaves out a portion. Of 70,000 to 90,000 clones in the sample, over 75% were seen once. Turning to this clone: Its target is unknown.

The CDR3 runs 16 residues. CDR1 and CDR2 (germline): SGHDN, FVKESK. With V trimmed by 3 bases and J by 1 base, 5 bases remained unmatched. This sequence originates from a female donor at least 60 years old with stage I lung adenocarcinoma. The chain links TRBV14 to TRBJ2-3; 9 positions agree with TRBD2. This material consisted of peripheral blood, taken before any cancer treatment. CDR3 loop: CASSHIAGVGTDTQYF. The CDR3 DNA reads TGTGCCAGCAGCCACATAGCGGGAGTAGGCACAGATACGCAGTATTTT.